The clone carrying this T cell receptor beta chain showed up just a few times. Its antigen is still unknown. This record belongs to a study of CD8 T cells in ankylosing spondylitis. TCRdb independently ran MiXCR on the 5' RACE reads; one entry per CDR3 protein. The table has about 220,000 distinct CDR3 sequences, approximately 20% seen once. The V and J ends lost 6 bases and 4 bases respectively, with 16 bases between them. The CDR3 runs to 14 residues. Per the germline V gene, CDR1 is MNHEY and CDR2 is SMNVEV (reference sequence). Study-level findings and limits: A TCR beta motif of eight or nine highly homologous variants seemed to mark ankylosing spondylitis blood.

V usage is TRBV27 and J usage is TRBJ2-7, with D perhaps TRBD1 or TRBD2 (5 bases each). This sequence was found in a male donor with ankylosing spondylitis. The sequenced sample was blood, either unsorted or a sorted T cell fraction (not recorded which). The CDR3 loop reads CASSPYRDDYEQYF. The CDR3, as DNA: TGTGCCAGCAGCCCCTATCGGGACGATTACGAGCAGTACTTC.